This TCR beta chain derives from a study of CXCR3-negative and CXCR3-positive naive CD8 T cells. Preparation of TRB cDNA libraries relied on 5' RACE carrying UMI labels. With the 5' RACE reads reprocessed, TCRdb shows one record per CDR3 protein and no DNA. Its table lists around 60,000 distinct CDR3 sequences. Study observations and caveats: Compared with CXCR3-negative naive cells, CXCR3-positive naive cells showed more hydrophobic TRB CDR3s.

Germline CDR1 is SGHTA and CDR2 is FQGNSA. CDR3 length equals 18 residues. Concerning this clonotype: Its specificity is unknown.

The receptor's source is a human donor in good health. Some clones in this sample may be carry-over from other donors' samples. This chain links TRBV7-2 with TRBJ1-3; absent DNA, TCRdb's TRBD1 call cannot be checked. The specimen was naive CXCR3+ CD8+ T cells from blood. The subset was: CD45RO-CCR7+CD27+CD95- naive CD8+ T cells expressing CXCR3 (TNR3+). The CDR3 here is CASSLGGRVRDPGNTIYF.